This T cell receptor (beta chain) was profiled in a study of blood T cell repertoires in COVID-19. Study-level information: Italy, Spain and the United States were the sources of the convalescent and acute COVID-19 samples. Sources were T cells, B-cell-depleted T cells, or PBMCs; the material itself was cDNA or gDNA.

Per the authors' pipeline: Reference gene primer amplification gave nucleated cell count estimates. Using immunoSEQ multiplex PCR, the repertoire was profiled, and TCRdb retains in-frame clones only, with some absent. From that table come the V and J calls and clone size; the DNA was used to work out D and trimming. The sample lists 91,000 or so clones, about 86% seen once, with over 10% in the top ten. In germline, CDR1 is MRHNA, CDR2 SNTAGT. This CDR3 region has 13 residues. V was pared by 10 bases and J by 7 bases, with 16 bases between. The sample comprised peripheral blood. This TCR came from a woman between 55 and 75 years old in a cohort sampled during active or convalescent COVID-19. The chain has TRBV6-4 and TRBJ1-4; the D gene is possibly TRBD1 (5 bases). CDR3 sequence (DNA): TGTGCCATTCAACCAAGGGGACTTGAAAAACTGTTTTTT. Protein sequence: CAIQPRGLEKLFF.